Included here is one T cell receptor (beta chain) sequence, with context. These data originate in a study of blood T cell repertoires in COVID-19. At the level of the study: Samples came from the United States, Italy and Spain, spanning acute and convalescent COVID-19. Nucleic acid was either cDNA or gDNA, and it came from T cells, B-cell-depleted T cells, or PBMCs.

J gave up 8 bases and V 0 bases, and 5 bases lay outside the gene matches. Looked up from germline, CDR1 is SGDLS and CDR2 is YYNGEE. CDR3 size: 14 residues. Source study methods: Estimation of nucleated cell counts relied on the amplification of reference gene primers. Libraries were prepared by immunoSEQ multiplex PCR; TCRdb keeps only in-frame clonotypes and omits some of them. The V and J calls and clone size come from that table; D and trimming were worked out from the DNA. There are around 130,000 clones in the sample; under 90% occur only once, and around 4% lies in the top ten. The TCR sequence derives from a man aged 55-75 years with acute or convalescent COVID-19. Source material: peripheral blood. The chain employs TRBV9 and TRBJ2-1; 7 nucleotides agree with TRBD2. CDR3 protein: CASSVAERGDEQFF. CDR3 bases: TGTGCCAGCAGCGTAGCTGAACGGGGGGATGAGCAGTTCTTC. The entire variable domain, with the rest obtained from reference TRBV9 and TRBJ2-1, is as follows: DSGVTQTPKHLITATGQRVTLRCSPRSGDLSVYWYQQSLDQGLQFLIQYYNGEERAKGNILERFSAQQFPDLHSELNLSSLELGDSALYFCASSVAERGDEQFFGPGTRLTVL.